This T cell receptor beta chain was captured by sequencing in a study of blood T cell repertoires in COVID-19. Across the whole study: COVID-19 samples, acute and convalescent, were from the United States, Italy and Spain. The cDNA or gDNA used as material had been derived from T cells, B-cell-depleted T cells, or PBMCs.

The authors' processing: Estimation of nucleated cell counts relied on the amplification of reference gene primers. Assay used: immunoSEQ multiplex PCR; TCRdb lists only in-frame clones, some missing. For V, J and clone size, that table is used; D and trimming come from the DNA. The sample has approximately 300,000 clones; around 83% are singletons. The sample taken for sequencing was peripheral blood. The TCR was taken from a woman between 50 and 59 years old with acute or convalescent COVID-19.

The CDR3, as DNA: TGTGCCAGTAGTATAACCCGACAGGGGGCCAATCAGCCCCAGCATTTT. Protein: CASSITRQGANQPQHF. The chain has TRBV19 and TRBJ1-5; 10 nucleotides match TRBD1. CDR3 size: 16 residues. Unmatched junction bases numbered 4, after V lost 2 bases and J lost 3 bases. CDR1 LNHDA and CDR2 SQIVND come from the germline V gene (reference sequence).